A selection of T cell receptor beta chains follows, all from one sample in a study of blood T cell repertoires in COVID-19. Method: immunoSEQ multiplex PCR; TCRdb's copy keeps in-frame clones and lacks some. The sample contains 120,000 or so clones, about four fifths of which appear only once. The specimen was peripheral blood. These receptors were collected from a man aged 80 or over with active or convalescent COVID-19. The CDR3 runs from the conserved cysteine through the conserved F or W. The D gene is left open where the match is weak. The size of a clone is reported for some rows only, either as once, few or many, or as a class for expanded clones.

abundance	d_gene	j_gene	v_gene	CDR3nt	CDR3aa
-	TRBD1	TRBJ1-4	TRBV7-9	TGTGCCAGCAGTAAGGACAGGGGCCCTAATGAAAAACTGTTTTTT	CASSKDRGPNEKLFF
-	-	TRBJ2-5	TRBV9	TGTGCCAGCAGCGTAGCTTTCGAGACCCAGTACTTC	CASSVAFETQYF
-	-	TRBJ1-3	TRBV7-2	TGTGCCAGCAGCTTAAGTATCAGCTCTGGAAACACCATATATTTT	CASSLSISSGNTIYF
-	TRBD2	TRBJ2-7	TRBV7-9	TGTGCCAGCAGCCCCTCAGCGGGGATCTCCTACGAGCAGTACTTC	CASSPSAGISYEQYF
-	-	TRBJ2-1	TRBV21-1	TGTGCCAGCAGCAAATTAGCGCGGGACAGGGGGAGGTATGAGCAGTTCTTC	CASSKLARDRGRYEQFF
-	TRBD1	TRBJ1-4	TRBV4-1	TGCGCCAGCAGCCAAGATGGGACAGGGAATAATGAAAAACTGTTTTTT	CASSQDGTGNNEKLFF
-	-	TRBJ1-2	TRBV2	TGTGCCAGCAGTGAAGAGTCACACCACTATGGCTACACCTTC	CASSEESHHYGYTF
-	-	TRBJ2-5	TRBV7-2	TGTGCCAGCAGTTGGGCCAGGCAAGAGACCCAGTACTTC	CASSWARQETQYF
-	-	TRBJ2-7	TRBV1	TGCACCAGCAGGGCTCTAACAGGGCTCAGCTCCTACGAGCAGTACTTC	CTSRALTGLSSYEQYF
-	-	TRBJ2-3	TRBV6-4	TGTGCCAGCAGTGACTCGTACAGGCGCACAGATACGCAGTATTTT	CASSDSYRRTDTQYF
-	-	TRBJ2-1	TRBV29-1	TGCAGCGTTGAGTTAGGGACGGGGGACTCCTACAATGAGCAGTTCTTC	CSVELGTGDSYNEQFF
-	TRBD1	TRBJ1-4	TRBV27	TGTGCCAGCAGTTTCAACAGGGGCTGGGAAAAACTGTTTTTT	CASSFNRGWEKLFF
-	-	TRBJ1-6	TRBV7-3	TGTGCCAGCAGCTTATGGAGTCCGGTGGATAATTCACCCCTCCACTTT	CASSLWSPVDNSPLHF
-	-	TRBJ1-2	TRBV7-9	TGTGCCAGCAGCTTCGGGAGGGAAGGAGGCTACACCTTC	CASSFGREGGYTF
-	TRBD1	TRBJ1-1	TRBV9	TGTGCCAGCAGCGACTCAGGGGGGAACACTGAAGCTTTCTTT	CASSDSGGNTEAFF
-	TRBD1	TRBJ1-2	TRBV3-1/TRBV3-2	TGTGCCAGCAGCCCACAACAGGGGGTTATTGGCTACACCTTC	CASSPQQGVIGYTF
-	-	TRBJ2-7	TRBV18	TGTGCCAGCTCACCACCGAGACAGCTCTACGAGCAGTACTTC	CASSPPRQLYEQYF
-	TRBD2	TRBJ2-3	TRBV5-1	TGCGCCAGCAGCTTGCAGGGACTAACAGATACGCAGTATTTT	CASSLQGLTDTQYF
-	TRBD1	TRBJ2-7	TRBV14	TGTGCCAGCAGCCAACGGGACAGGGTCGCCTACGAGCAGTACTTC	CASSQRDRVAYEQYF
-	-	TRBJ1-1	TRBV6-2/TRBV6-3	TGTGCCAGCAGTTACCACAGGGAGGGGACTGAAGCTTTCTTT	CASSYHREGTEAFF
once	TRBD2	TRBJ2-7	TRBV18	TGTGCCAGCTCCCCAGGCGGTAGCGGGGGGTCCTACGAGCAGTACTTC	CASSPGGSGGSYEQYF
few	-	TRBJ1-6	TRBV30	TGTGCCTTCGTGGAGGGACGAAAAAATTCACCCCTCCACTTT	CAFVEGRKNSPLHF
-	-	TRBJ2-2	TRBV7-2	TGTGCCAGCAGTAGAGGCGTGAACACCGGGGAGCTGTTTTTT	CASSRGVNTGELFF
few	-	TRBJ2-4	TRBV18	TGTGCCAGCTCACGGGGGGGCAGTTCGGACATTCAGTACTTC	CASSRGGSSDIQYF
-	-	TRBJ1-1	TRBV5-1	TGCGCCAGCAGCTCCGAGTCTCCTAACGCTGAAGCTTTCTTT	CASSSESPNAEAFF
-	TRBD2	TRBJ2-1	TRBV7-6	TGTGCCAGCAGCCGACCGACTAGCGGGGGATCCTACAATGAGCAGTTCTTC	CASSRPTSGGSYNEQFF
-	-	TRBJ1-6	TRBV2	TGTGCCAGCAGTGGGATGAGAGGGAGCTCCTATAATTCACCCCTCCACTTT	CASSGMRGSSYNSPLHF
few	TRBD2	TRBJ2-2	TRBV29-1	TGCAGCGTCCTTGGACTAGCAGAGAACACCGGGGAGCTGTTTTTT	CSVLGLAENTGELFF
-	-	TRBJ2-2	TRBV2	TGTGCCAGCAGTCGACAGAGAGTGAACACCGGGGAGCTGTTTTTT	CASSRQRVNTGELFF
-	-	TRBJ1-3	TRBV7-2	TGTGCCAGCAGAAAAGGGGGAGACGGAAACACCATATATTTT	CASRKGGDGNTIYF
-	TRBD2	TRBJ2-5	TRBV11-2	TGTGCCAGCAGCTTAGCTAGCGGGGACGGAGAGACCCAGTACTTC	CASSLASGDGETQYF
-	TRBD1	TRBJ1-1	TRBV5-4	TGTGCCAGCAGCTGGGGGACAGGGGGGAACACTGAAGCTTTCTTT	CASSWGTGGNTEAFF
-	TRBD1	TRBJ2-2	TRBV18	TGTGCCAGCTCATTTGGACAGGCGAACACCGGGGAGCTGTTTTTT	CASSFGQANTGELFF
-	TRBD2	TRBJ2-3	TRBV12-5	TGTGCTAGTGGTTCCTTAGCGGGGGTAACAGATACGCAGTATTTT	CASGSLAGVTDTQYF
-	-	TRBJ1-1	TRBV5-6	TGTGCCAGCAGCTTTGTTAAGCATGGAGGGGAGAACACTGAAGCTTTCTTT	CASSFVKHGGENTEAFF
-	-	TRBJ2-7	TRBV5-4	TGTGCCAGCAGCTTGAGGGGGGGGAGTATCTACGAGCAGTACTTC	CASSLRGGSIYEQYF
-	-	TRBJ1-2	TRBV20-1	TGCAGTGCTAACCAGTATGGCTACACCTTC	CSANQYGYTF
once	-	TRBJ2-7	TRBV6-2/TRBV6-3	TGTGCCAGCAGTCGACAGGTCGGGCACTACGAGCAGTACTTC	CASSRQVGHYEQYF
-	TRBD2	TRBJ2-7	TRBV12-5	TGTGCTAGTGGTTTGGTGCTAGCGGGGGGCCTATCCTACGAGCAGTACTTC	CASGLVLAGGLSYEQYF
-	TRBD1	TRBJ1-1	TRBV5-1	TGCGCCAGCAGCTTGGCGGTCCGTCAGGGGGGCACTGAAGCTTTCTTT	CASSLAVRQGGTEAFF